A single sample gave rise to the 4 T cell receptor beta chains below, sequenced in a study of blood T cell repertoires in COVID-19. Using immunoSEQ multiplex PCR, the repertoire was profiled, and TCRdb retains in-frame clones only, with some absent. The table lists a few hundred thousand clones, 70% to 90% of them singletons. Sequencing used PBMCs or T cells enriched from blood (not recorded which). All receptors derive from a woman between 50 and 59 years old who had recovered from COVID-19.

This clone was observed once. This rearrangement joins TRBV19 to TRBJ1-2, with 10 bases lining up with TRBD1. Germline values: CDR1 LNHDA, CDR2 SQIVND (reference sequence). V lost 5 bases, J lost 5 bases, and 5 bases stayed unmatched. The CDR3 covers 14 residues. The CDR3 bases are TGTGCCAGTAGTCCGGGACAGGGGTTTTATGGCTACACCTTC. This translates into CASSPGQGFYGYTF.

CDR3 amino acids: CASSPPSQGANIQYF. Here the CDR3 DNA reads TGTGCCAGCAGCCCCCCCTCGCAGGGGGCGAACATTCAGTACTTC. The chain recombines TRBV28 with TRBJ2-4; 8 nucleotides line up with TRBD1. Germline trimming cut 6 bases from V and 7 bases from J; bases unmatched to any gene: 11. Looked up from germline, CDR1 is MDHEN and CDR2 is SYDVKM. CDR3 size: 15 residues. The full variable domain, its missing parts supplied by reference TRBV28 and TRBJ2-4, is DVKVTQSSRYLVKRTGEKVFLECVQDMDHENMFWYRQDPGLGLRLIYFSYDVKMKEKGDIPEGYSVSREKKERFSLILESASTNQTSMYLCASSPPSQGANIQYFGAGTRLSVL.

This clone was recorded a few times. The CDR3 region is CSVEQGADQPQHF. The CDR3 DNA is TGCAGCGTTGAGCAGGGGGCAGATCAGCCCCAGCATTTT. The chain links TRBV29-1 to TRBJ1-5; 8 bases map to TRBD1. Trimming cost V 3 bases and J 5 bases; bases outside gene matches: 3. This CDR3 comprises 13 residues. CDR1 SQVTM and CDR2 ANQGSEA come from the germline V gene. Full variable domain (missing parts from reference TRBV29-1 and TRBJ1-5): SAVISQKPSRDICQRGTSLTIQCQVDSQVTMMFWYRQQPGQSLTLIATANQGSEATYESGFVIDKFPISRPNLTFSTLTVSNMSPEDSSIYLCSVEQGADQPQHFGDGTRLSIL.

The V call is TRBV5-1, the J call TRBJ1-3; 7 positions agree with TRBD1. Germline CDR1 and CDR2: SGHRS and YFSETQ. V shed 4 bases, J shed 6 bases, and the junction held 7 bases outside the gene matches. This CDR3 contains 14 residues. CDR3 bases: TGCGCCAGCAGCCCAGACAGGGTTGAAAACACCATATATTTT. As protein: CASSPDRVENTIYF.